A single sample gave rise to the 26 T cell receptor beta chains below, sequenced in a study of neurological immune-mediated disorders. TCRdb recomputed calls from the 5' RACE reads with MiXCR, one row per CDR3 protein. The top ten hold 5% of the sample, which has 100,000 or so distinct CDR3 sequences, less than 15% seen once. The time point: longitudinal time-point 2. Sequencing input: PBMCs. The receptors originated from a female donor with HTLV-1-associated myelopathy (HAM/TSP).

In nucleotides, the CDR3 is TGTGCCAGCAGTTTGGAACGGCAGAACACCGGGGAGCAGTTCTTC. Translated: CASSLERQNTGEQFF. The V call is TRBV28, the J call TRBJ2-1; D uncertain. With 3 bases removed from V and 10 bases from J, the gap between germline ends came to 19 bases. The CDR3 spans 15 residues. Germline lookup yields CDR1 MDHEN and CDR2 SYDVKM.

The rearrangement links TRBV7-9 to TRBJ2-3; 8 bases map to TRBD2. Germline V lookup: CDR1 SEHNR, CDR2 FQNEAQ (reference sequence). The CDR3 is 15 residues long. The V gene end was trimmed by 4 bases and the J gene end by 6 bases; junction bases not matched to a gene: 9. Here the CDR3 DNA reads TGTGCCAGCAGCTCGCCCGGGGGGGCTGGGGATACGCAGTATTTT. It is translated as CASSSPGGAGDTQYF.

In this sample, this clonotype turned up many times. The chain recombines TRBV7-2 with TRBJ2-2; 9 positions agree with TRBD2. Germline CDR1 reads SGHTA; CDR2 reads FQGNSA. V shed 8 bases and J 7 bases; nucleotides not matched to a gene: 11. The CDR3 spans 15 residues. The CDR3 nucleotides are TGTGCCAGCGAGCGCGGGGGGGGGCCGGGCGGGGAGCTGTTTTTT. It is translated as CASERGGGPGGELFF. The variable domain in full, completed from reference TRBV7-2 and TRBJ2-2, reads GAGVSQSPSNKVTEKGKDVELRCDPISGHTALYWYRQSLGQGLEFLIYFQGNSAPDKSGLPSDRFSAERTGGSVSTLTIQRTQQEDSAVYLCASERGGGPGGELFFGEGSRLTVL.

This clonotype was seen at least ten times. The chain recombines TRBV7-8 with TRBJ1-4; D possibly corresponds to TRBD1 (6 bases). Trimming took 4 bases from V and 0 from J, leaving 12 bases between them. This CDR3 is 16 amino acids long. Germline V lookup: CDR1 SGHVS, CDR2 FQNEAQ. CDR3 region: CASSSGTPATNEKLFF. CDR3 in DNA: TGTGCCAGCAGCTCCGGGACACCTGCAACTAATGAAAAACTGTTTTTT. Full variable domain (rest looked up from reference TRBV7-8 and TRBJ1-4): GAGVSQSPRYKVAKRGQDVALRCDPISGHVSLFWYQQALGQGPEFLTYFQNEAQLDKSGLPSDRFFAERPEGSVSTLKIQRTQQEDSAVYLCASSSGTPATNEKLFFGSGTQLSVL.

This clonotype appeared a few times. This chain connects TRBV7-9 to TRBJ2-5; the D gene could be TRBD1 or TRBD2 (5 bases each). Germline assignment: CDR1 SEHNR and CDR2 FQNEAQ (reference sequence). The CDR3 has 16 amino acids. V was pared by 6 bases and J by 3 bases, with 20 bases between. The CDR3 DNA reads TGTGCCAGCAGTGTTACGCCGGGACGGGGCGAAGAGACCCAGTACTTC. This encodes CASSVTPGRGEETQYF.

This clonotype was picked up many times. The genes are TRBV2 and TRBJ1-5, with unresolved D. Per germline, CDR1 SNHLY and CDR2 FYNNEI. Trimming took 5 bases from V and 1 from J, leaving 9 bases between them. CDR3 length: 14 amino acids. CDR3 residues: CASSWGLSNQPQHF. CDR3 bases: TGTGCCAGCAGTTGGGGTTTGAGCAATCAGCCCCAGCATTTT.

Many counts were recorded for this clonotype. The V call is TRBV5-5, the J call TRBJ2-1; 8 bases match TRBD1. V shed 4 bases, J shed 0 bases, and the junction held 3 bases outside the gene matches. The CDR3 is 15 amino acids. The germline V gene has CDR1 SGHKS and CDR2 YYEKEE (reference sequence). DNA of the CDR3: TGTGCCAGCAGCAGCGGACAGGGCTCCTACAATGAGCAGTTCTTC. Its protein is CASSSGQGSYNEQFF.

This chain connects TRBV20-1 to TRBJ2-2; 11 bases are a match to TRBD2. This CDR3 has 15 residues. J was trimmed by 1 base and V by 5 bases; bases with no gene match: 3. CDR1 is DFQATT, CDR2 SNEGSKA, per germline (reference sequence). The CDR3 is CSARGLAGNTGELFF. In nucleotides, the CDR3 is TGCAGTGCTCGTGGACTAGCGGGGAACACCGGGGAGCTGTTTTTT.

This clonotype was counted at least ten times. J is TRBJ2-2 and V is TRBV28; possibly TRBD1 for D (6 bases). Germline CDR1 MDHEN, CDR2 SYDVKM. The CDR3 loop spans 15 amino acids. Trimming shortened V by 4 bases and J by 1 base, and 10 bases separated the two germline ends. The CDR3 loop reads CASSSGHRNTGELFF. For the CDR3, the DNA is TGTGCCAGCAGTTCGGGACACAGGAACACCGGGGAGCTGTTTTTT.

In its sample, this clonotype was seen a few times. A much larger clone differs by one base, so this may be a read error. The rearrangement uses TRBV10-3 and TRBJ2-2, with D maybe TRBD1 (6 bases). The V end was cut by 7 bases, the J end by 9 bases, with 18 bases between. Germline lookup yields CDR1 ENHRY and CDR2 SYGVKD. The CDR3 has 14 amino acids. The CDR3 is CAITSRTVARELFF. The CDR3, as DNA: TGTGCCATCACCTCTAGGACAGTCGCCCGGGAGCTGTTTTTT.

In this sample, this clonotype turned up many times. The chain is built from TRBV5-5 and TRBJ2-7; D is perhaps TRBD1 (6 bases). V was cut by 4 bases and J by 4 bases, with 15 bases left in between. Germline CDR1 is SGHKS and CDR2 is YYEKEE (reference sequence). The CDR3 covers 14 residues. CDR3 sequence (DNA): TGTGCCAGCAGCCCCGACAGGCGGTTGTACGAGCAGTACTTC. Its protein product is CASSPDRRLYEQYF.

This clonotype came up many times. The chain has TRBV7-2 and TRBJ2-7; D gene ambiguous. From germline, CDR1 is SGHTA and CDR2 FQGNSA. The V end was cut by 1 base, the J end by 3 bases, with 10 bases between. CDR3 size: 14 residues. CDR3 nucleotide sequence: TGTGCCAGCAGCTTAGGCAGTCCCTTCTACGAGCAGTACTTC. It codes for CASSLGSPFYEQYF.

There are many counts of this clonotype. This chain uses TRBV4-3 with TRBJ1-1, with TRBD1 matching over 7 bases. This CDR3 is 14 amino acids long. The V gene's germline CDR1 is LGHNA and CDR2 YSLEER. Losses at the gene ends were 6 bases for V and 5 bases for J; bases not matched to a gene: 9. The CDR3 reads CASRGGGGYTEAFF. The CDR3, as DNA: TGCGCCAGCAGGGGGGGAGGGGGCTATACTGAAGCTTTCTTT.

This clonotype was seen ten or more times. This chain links TRBV6-5 with TRBJ2-7; 7 bases line up with TRBD2. The germline V gene encodes CDR1 MNHEY and CDR2 SVGAGI. The CDR3 runs to 14 residues. The V segment lost 5 bases and the J segment 2 bases; nucleotides outside the gene matches: 6. The CDR3: CASSTAGTTYEQYF. Here the CDR3 DNA reads TGTGCCAGCAGTACAGCGGGAACCACCTACGAGCAGTACTTC.

The gene calls are TRBV5-4 and TRBJ2-5, with D possibly matching TRBD1 (5 bases). Germline V gene lookup returns CDR1 SGHNT and CDR2 YYREEE (reference sequence). CDR3 length: 15 residues. Trimming cost V 4 bases and J 1 base, with 14 bases left between them. The CDR3 coding sequence is TGTGCCAGCAGCCTTCGGCAGGGAACCCAAGAGACCCAGTACTTC. As protein: CASSLRQGTQETQYF.

The chain is built from TRBV9 and TRBJ2-7; D remains unclear. This CDR3 region has 13 residues. The germline V gene encodes CDR1 SGDLS and CDR2 YYNGEE. Trimming took off 0 bases at V and 1 base at J, with 5 bases between the two ends. Here the CDR3 DNA reads TGTGCCAGCAGCGTAGCGGATTCCTACGAGCAGTACTTC. Translation: CASSVADSYEQYF.

This clonotype showed up many times. The chain links TRBV5-1 to TRBJ2-1, with 9 nucleotides matching TRBD2. V was clipped by 3 bases and J by 2 bases; unmatched bases: 3. Germline CDR1 is SGHRS and CDR2 is YFSETQ. CDR3 length: 15 amino acids. Here the CDR3 reads CASSSIAGAYNEQFF. CDR3 DNA sequence: TGCGCCAGCAGCTCGATAGCGGGGGCCTACAATGAGCAGTTCTTC.

The sample holds many counts of this clonotype. This chain uses TRBV25-1 with TRBJ2-1, with D possibly matching TRBD2 (5 bases). Trimming stripped 0 bases from V and 3 bases from J, with 9 bases between. CDR1 is MGHDK, CDR2 SYGVNS, per germline. This CDR3 is 15 amino acids long. Here the CDR3 DNA reads TGTGCCAGCAGTGAATATAACCGGGGCTACAATGAGCAGTTCTTC. Its translation: CASSEYNRGYNEQFF.

This clonotype was seen at least ten times. As DNA, the CDR3 is TGCGCCAGCAGCTTGACGGGACAGGCCTACGAGCAGTACTTC. It specifies CASSLTGQAYEQYF. The rearrangement links TRBV5-1 to TRBJ2-7, with 8 bases lining up with TRBD1. The CDR3 totals 14 residues. Losses at the gene ends were 1 base for V and 2 bases for J; bases not matched to a gene: 2. CDR1 is SGHRS and CDR2 is YFSETQ in the germline V gene.

This clonotype was counted at least ten times. V gene TRBV12-3 or TRBV12-4 combines with J gene TRBJ2-1; 8 nucleotides agree with TRBD2. This CDR3 has 15 residues. The V and J ends lost 2 bases and 7 bases, in that order; junction bases with no gene match: 7. The CDR3 region is CASSLFGGGSNEQFF. The CDR3 region has the DNA TGTGCCAGCAGTTTATTCGGGGGGGGCTCAAATGAGCAGTTCTTC.

The rearrangement joins TRBV30 to TRBJ1-1; the match to TRBD1 covers 11 bases. The J segment lost 5 bases and the V segment lost 5 bases, leaving 7 bases of the junction unmatched. Germline V gene sequence: CDR1 GTSNPN, CDR2 SVGIG (reference sequence). CDR3 length equals 14 residues. The CDR3 sequence: CAWGQGARVTEAFF. The CDR3 DNA sequence: TGTGCCTGGGGACAGGGGGCGCGGGTGACTGAAGCTTTCTTT.

This clonotype was observed at least ten times. The chain employs TRBV28 and TRBJ1-4, with D maybe TRBD1 (6 bases). This CDR3 has 13 amino acids. CDR1 MDHEN and CDR2 SYDVKM come from the germline V gene. V was pared by 8 bases and J by 12 bases, with 19 bases between. Written as DNA, the CDR3 is TGTGCCAGCCACACAGGGCCAGCGAACCAACTGTTTTTT. Translating gives CASHTGPANQLFF.

There are a few counts of this clonotype. The rearrangement links TRBV25-1 to TRBJ2-7; D is unresolved. The germline gives CDR1 MGHDK, CDR2 SYGVNS. The V and J ends lost 3 bases and 4 bases respectively, with 10 bases between them. This CDR3 has 13 residues. The CDR3 coding sequence is TGTGCCAGCAGTGACACGCGTCGGTACGAGCAGTACTTC. Translation gives CASSDTRRYEQYF.

For this clonotype: A read error may be the cause here, since a much bigger clone is one base away. This sequence joins TRBV11-2 and TRBJ2-7; D remains ambiguous. V lost 3 bases and J 5 bases, leaving 17 bases between the germline ends. Germline loops: CDR1 SGHAT, CDR2 FQNNGV. The CDR3 sequence is 15 residues long. In DNA form, the CDR3 reads TGTGCCAGCAGCTTCTTTACGGGCAGTACCCACGAGCAGTACTTC. Its translation: CASSFFTGSTHEQYF.

There are many counts of this clonotype. The chain links TRBV14 to TRBJ2-4; TRBD1 matches 9 bases. There are 15 residues in the CDR3. CDR1 is SGHDN and CDR2 is FVKESK in the germline V gene. With V trimmed by 1 base and J by 8 bases, 6 bases remained unmatched. The CDR3 sequence: CASSQGPGQGDIQYF. The CDR3 DNA reads as TGTGCCAGCAGCCAAGGCCCGGGACAGGGAGACATTCAGTACTTC.

The chain links TRBV7-2 to TRBJ2-7, with no clear D. V lost 1 base to trimming and J lost 3 bases, with 10 bases between them. Germline lookup yields CDR1 SGHTA and CDR2 FQGNSA. The CDR3 extends over 14 amino acids. The CDR3 loop is CASSLDRKGYEQYF. CDR3 sequence (DNA): TGTGCCAGCAGCTTAGATCGGAAGGGCTACGAGCAGTACTTC.